This entry lists 28 T cell receptor beta chains sequenced from one sample in a study of T cells in Graves' hyperthyroidism and ophthalmopathy. RNA transcripts served as the template for amplifying TCR beta CDR3 regions. Carried out on the TCR CDR3, a first-round RT-PCR used the HTBI primer set. TCRdb used MiXCR to reprocess the multiplex PCR reads, holding one entry per CDR3 protein. This table has 550,000 to 700,000 distinct CDR3 sequences, roughly 46% appearing once. The sequenced material came from peripheral blood or thyroid tissue (not recorded which). The origin of the receptors is an adult woman with Graves' disease, either hyperthyroidism or ophthalmopathy (not recorded which).

The J gene is TRBJ2-7, the V gene TRBV10-2; weak D call: TRBD1 (5 bases). Germline values: CDR1 WSHSY, CDR2 SAAADI. The CDR3 length is 16 residues. V lost 3 bases and J 0 bases, leaving 15 bases between the germline ends. The CDR3 bases are TGCGCCAGCAGTGACCGGTGGCAGGACAACTCCTACGAGCAGTACTTC. Its protein product is CASSDRWQDNSYEQYF.

The table lists this clonotype with many counts. This CDR3 is CASSLGTGGKPLHF. CDR3 nucleotides: TGTGCCAGCAGCTTGGGGACAGGGGGCAAACCCCTCCACTTT. V and J are TRBV7-9 and TRBJ1-6, with 12 bases identical to TRBD1. This CDR3 comprises 14 residues. V shed 3 bases and J 12 bases; nucleotides not matched to a gene: 3. Germline-derived CDR1 and CDR2 are SEHNR and FQNEAQ (reference sequence).

This clonotype was detected many times. V gene TRBV12-3 or TRBV12-4 combines with J gene TRBJ2-5; a weak D match, TRBD1 (5 bases). The CDR3 contains 16 residues. With 1 base removed from V and 0 bases from J, the gap between germline ends came to 12 bases. The CDR3 region has the DNA TGTGCCAGCAGTTTAGAAGGACAATCTAACCAAGAGACCCAGTACTTC. Translated: CASSLEGQSNQETQYF.

This chain joins TRBV6-1 and TRBJ2-7; TRBD2 matches 14 bases. The CDR3 is made up of 16 amino acids. With 4 bases clipped from V and 2 bases from J, the junction kept 4 bases outside the gene matches. Germline assignment: CDR1 MNHNS and CDR2 SASEGT. The CDR3 sequence: CASSGGLAGGPYEQYF. CDR3 coding DNA: TGTGCCAGCAGTGGAGGACTAGCGGGGGGCCCCTACGAGCAGTACTTC.

This clonotype was counted at least ten times. V is TRBV20-1 and J is TRBJ2-7; possible D gene TRBD2, 7 bases. Germline values: CDR1 DFQATT, CDR2 SNEGSKA (reference sequence). Trimming took off 4 bases at V and 4 bases at J, with 17 bases between the two ends. The CDR3 has 14 amino acids. CDR3 loop: CSAKGEGSSYEQYF. CDR3 DNA: TGCAGTGCTAAGGGGGAGGGGTCAAGTTACGAGCAGTACTTC.

The chain links TRBV7-3 to TRBJ1-2; D may be TRBD1 (6 bases). From germline, CDR1 is SGHTA and CDR2 FQGTGA. Deletions cut 0 bases from V and 3 bases from J, with 17 bases between. The CDR3 totals 17 residues. Here the CDR3 DNA reads TGTGCCAGCAGCTTAACCAGTGGTTACAGGGCATACTATGGCTACACCTTC. This translates into CASSLTSGYRAYYGYTF.

The chain has TRBV5-1 and TRBJ1-2; D not resolved. The germline CDR1 and CDR2 sequences are SGHRS and YFSETQ. V dropped 4 bases and J dropped 2 bases, with 12 bases sitting between them. This CDR3 comprises 14 residues. The CDR3 loop is CASSQDGMNYGYTF. DNA of the CDR3: TGCGCCAGCAGCCAAGACGGGATGAACTATGGCTACACCTTC.

V is TRBV2 and J is TRBJ1-6; D gene uncertain. The V end lost 6 bases, the J end lost 6 bases, and 6 bases lay between the germline ends. CDR3 length: 12 amino acids. CDR1 is SNHLY, CDR2 FYNNEI, per germline. CDR3 sequence (DNA): TGTGCCAGCAGGGCGACTAATTCACCCCTCCACTTT. Encoded protein: CASRATNSPLHF.

In the case of this clonotype: This may arise from a read error, as a much more abundant clone is one base away. The V and J genes are TRBV12-3 or TRBV12-4 and TRBJ2-7; 13 nucleotides line up with TRBD2. The CDR3 is 17 residues long. The CDR3: CAGSLLGLAGEGYEQYF. The CDR3 region has the DNA TGTGCCGGCAGCCTCCTCGGACTAGCGGGAGAGGGCTACGAGCAGTACTTC.

The chain combines TRBV7-9 with TRBJ2-5; perhaps TRBD2 as D (7 bases). Trimming left V 5 bases short and J 3 bases short, with 19 bases between. This CDR3 is 16 amino acids long. Germline V gene sequence: CDR1 SEHNR, CDR2 FQNEAQ (reference sequence). The CDR3 region is CASSRARGAGEETQYF. Here the CDR3 DNA reads TGTGCCAGCAGCAGAGCGAGGGGGGCGGGAGAAGAGACCCAGTACTTC.

This sequence joins TRBV11-2 and TRBJ1-4, with 7 bases identical to TRBD1. The trim removed 5 bases at V and 3 bases at J, leaving 3 bases unmatched. The CDR3 is 14 residues long. Germline values: CDR1 SGHAT, CDR2 FQNNGV. The CDR3 DNA reads TGTGCCAGCAGCGGGGACAGACCTAATGAAAAACTGTTTTTT. Translating it yields CASSGDRPNEKLFF.

This clonotype was seen ten or more times. This chain links TRBV29-1 with TRBJ1-2; D is ambiguous. V was clipped by 0 bases and J by 3 bases, with 11 bases between them. The CDR3 loop spans 14 amino acids. Germline values: CDR1 SQVTM, CDR2 ANQGSEA. CDR3 coding DNA: TGCAGCGTTGAAGATAGGGCCAGTTACTATGGCTACACCTTC. Translated, it gives CSVEDRASYYGYTF.

This clonotype came up many times. The J gene is TRBJ2-2, the V gene TRBV7-9; TRBD2 is a possible D gene (6 bases). The germline V and J ends were trimmed by 7 bases and 5 bases, with 26 bases remaining between them. CDR3 size: 18 residues. Germline values: CDR1 SEHNR, CDR2 FQNEAQ (reference sequence). CDR3 in DNA: TGTGCCAGCATCCCCCGCTGGGGCCTTGGAGGGGAGACCGGGGAGCTGTTTTTT. Amino acid sequence: CASIPRWGLGGETGELFF.

V and J are TRBV25-1 and TRBJ1-5; possible D gene TRBD1, 6 bases. CDR3 length: 17 residues. CDR1 and CDR2 from the germline V gene are MGHDK and SYGVNS. V was clipped by 2 bases and J by 2 bases, with 16 bases between them. The CDR3 region is CASSEPCRGGRNQPQHF. The CDR3 DNA is TGTGCCAGCAGTGAACCATGTCGGGGGGGGCGCAATCAGCCCCAGCATTTT.

V usage is TRBV5-3 and J usage is TRBJ1-2; 8 nucleotides match TRBD1. TRBV5-3 is known as an ORF, though its function is uncertain. The CDR3 is 14 residues long. V trimming: 8 bases; J trimming: 10 bases; junction bases outside the gene matches: 16. The CDR3 sequence: CASQTGSGGYDYTF. Written as DNA, the CDR3 is TGTGCCAGTCAAACAGGGTCAGGGGGCTACGACTACACCTTC.

V and J are TRBV4-1 and TRBJ1-1, with a weak D call TRBD1 (6 bases). CDR3 size: 16 residues. From germline, CDR1 is MGHRA and CDR2 YSYEKL. The ends were cut back, 0 bases at V and 5 bases at J, with 16 bases in the middle. The CDR3 DNA reads as TGCGCCAGCAGCCAAGATGTCTGGCAGGGGATAACTGAAGCTTTCTTT. Its protein product is CASSQDVWQGITEAFF.

The chain employs TRBV3-1 and TRBJ1-2; D call uncertain. Germline V gene data show CDR1 as LGHDT and CDR2 as YNNKEL (reference sequence). The CDR3 covers 14 residues. Trimming removed 4 bases at V and 4 bases at J, with 13 bases between. CDR3 residues: CASSLERGSYGYTF. The CDR3 nucleotides read TGTGCCAGCAGCCTAGAGCGGGGTAGCTATGGCTACACCTTC.

Here the CDR3 reads CASSPEVGVAYEQYF. In DNA form, the CDR3 reads TGTGCCAGCAGTCCGGAAGTGGGCGTGGCCTACGAGCAGTACTTC. V is TRBV27 and J is TRBJ2-7; the D is unclear. Between the trimmed V and J ends, which lost 5 bases and 2 bases, there was a span of 16 bases. CDR3 length equals 15 residues. Germline V gives CDR1 MNHEY, CDR2 SMNVEV (reference sequence).

This sequence joins TRBV21-1 and TRBJ2-5; whether TRBD1, the table's D call, matches the DNA was not checked. TRBV21-1 is a pseudogene. The CDR3 length is 14 residues. The CDR3 coding sequence is TGTGCCAGCAGCACGGACAGGGGGCGGGAGACCCAGTACTTC. It encodes CASSTDRGRETQYF.

This clonotype was found many times. DNA for the CDR3: TGTGCCAGTACCGGCATAAGCTCTGGAAACACCATATATTTT. It yields the protein CASTGISSGNTIYF. V is TRBV19 and J is TRBJ1-3; D remains ambiguous. V lost 7 bases and J lost 0, with 10 bases in between. The CDR3 loop spans 14 amino acids. The germline V gene has CDR1 LNHDA and CDR2 SQIVND (reference sequence).

About this clonotype itself: One end of the junction varies from germline; a read error may be responsible. This chain uses TRBV7-3 with TRBJ1-2; a possible D gene is TRBD1 (6 bases). CDR3 length equals 13 residues. Per the germline V gene, CDR1 is SGHTA and CDR2 is FQGTGA. CDR3 DNA sequence: TGCGCCAGCAGCCACGGACAGCCCTATGGCTACACCTTC. It yields the protein CASSHGQPYGYTF.

This chain connects TRBV20-1 to TRBJ1-1; weak D call: TRBD1 (6 bases). This CDR3 contains 14 residues. V was shortened by 1 base and J by 1 base, with 10 bases between the two germline ends. Per the germline V gene, CDR1 is DFQATT and CDR2 is SNEGSKA (reference sequence). The CDR3 DNA sequence: TGCAGTGCTAGAGGCCAGGGGAGGAACACTGAAGCTTTCTTT. It is translated as CSARGQGRNTEAFF.

V usage is TRBV20-1 and J usage is TRBJ1-5, with a tentative D call TRBD1 (6 bases). CDR1 is DFQATT, CDR2 SNEGSKA, per germline (reference sequence). The CDR3 is 16 residues long. V was cut by 3 bases and J by 0 bases, with 15 bases left in between. The CDR3 loop is CSASSWTDDSNQPQHF. The CDR3 region has the DNA TGCAGTGCTAGTTCTTGGACAGATGATAGCAATCAGCCCCAGCATTTT.

The V and J genes are TRBV7-2 and TRBJ2-1, with 9 bases matching TRBD2. V lost 5 bases, J lost 9 bases, and 8 bases stayed unmatched. The CDR3 loop spans 14 amino acids. CDR1 is SGHTA, CDR2 FQGNSA, per germline. CDR3 amino acids: CASSPTTSGGEQFF. The CDR3 DNA reads TGTGCCAGCAGCCCCACGACTAGCGGAGGTGAGCAGTTCTTC. Full variable domain (missing parts from reference TRBV7-2 and TRBJ2-1): GAGVSQSPSNKVTEKGKDVELRCDPISGHTALYWYRQSLGQGLEFLIYFQGNSAPDKSGLPSDRFSAERTGGSVSTLTIQRTQQEDSAVYLCASSPTTSGGEQFFGPGTRLTVL.

This clonotype has just one count. The CDR3 ends on some other residue instead of the conserved phenylalanine or tryptophan, so this is likely a read error. This chain links TRBV28 with TRBJ1-1; no clear D gene. Trimming removed 5 bases at V and 0 bases at J, with 7 bases between. The CDR3 runs to 13 residues. CDR1 is MDHEN and CDR2 is SYDVKM in the germline V gene. The CDR3 loop is CASSPSLNTEAFL. CDR3 nucleotides: TGTGCCAGCAGTCCTAGTCTGAACACTGAAGCTTTCCTT.

This clonotype was found many times. V is TRBV15 and J is TRBJ1-2, with TRBD1 matching 8 bases. Germline lookup yields CDR1 LNHNV and CDR2 YYDKDF (reference sequence). V lost 5 bases, J lost 8 bases, and 7 bases stayed unmatched. CDR3 size: 13 residues. CDR3 DNA: TGTGCCACCAGCGTTCGGGACAGGAGCGGCTACACCTTC. Amino acid sequence: CATSVRDRSGYTF. The full variable domain, completed using reference TRBV15 and TRBJ1-2, is DAMVIQNPRYQVTQFGKPVTLSCSQTLNHNVMYWYQQKSSQAPKLLFHYYDKDFNNEADTPDNFQSRRPNTSFCFLDIRSPGLGDTAMYLCATSVRDRSGYTFGSGTRLTVV.

This clonotype was observed at least ten times. CDR3 in amino acids: CASSFRGHGEKLFF. The CDR3 bases are TGTGCCAGCAGCTTTAGGGGGCATGGTGAAAAACTGTTTTTT. The gene calls are TRBV7-8 and TRBJ1-4; 7 bases are a match to TRBD1. CDR1 and CDR2 (germline): SGHVS, FQNEAQ. The trim removed 3 bases at V and 7 bases at J, leaving 5 bases unmatched. This CDR3 contains 14 residues.

This chain uses TRBV12-3 or TRBV12-4 with TRBJ1-2, with a tentative D call TRBD1 (6 bases). The CDR3 spans 15 residues. V was clipped by 6 bases and J by 2 bases, with 16 bases between them. In DNA, the CDR3 is TGTGCCAGCAGGGGGGGACGGGACAAAAACTATGGCTACACCTTC. Protein sequence: CASRGGRDKNYGYTF.